Shown below are 27 T cell receptor beta chains from a single sample sequenced in a study of T cells in Graves' hyperthyroidism and ophthalmopathy. TCR beta CDR3 regions were amplified from RNA. Initially, a first-round RT-PCR of the TCR CDR3 employed the HTBI primer set. MiXCR, run by TCRdb on the multiplex PCR reads, gives a single entry per CDR3 protein. The data contain hundreds of thousands of distinct CDR3 sequences, around an eighth of them singletons. The sequencing input was blood. The receptors were sampled from a man aged 50 to 60 with Graves' ophthalmopathy.

A few counts support this clonotype. This chain joins TRBV19 and TRBJ2-1, with 9 bases lining up with TRBD2. The CDR3 runs 15 residues. V shed 1 base and J 9 bases; nucleotides not matched to a gene: 7. In germline, CDR1 is LNHDA, CDR2 SQIVND (reference sequence). The CDR3 bases are TGTGCCAGTAGTATAGGCGGACTAGCGCAACTTGAGCAGTTCTTC. This encodes CASSIGGLAQLEQFF.

Ten or more counts support this clonotype. The chain couples TRBV6-1 to TRBJ1-5; D may be TRBD1 (5 bases). Looked up from germline, CDR1 is MNHNS and CDR2 is SASEGT. With 6 bases removed from V and 2 bases from J, the gap between germline ends came to 5 bases. This CDR3 region has 12 residues. In DNA, the CDR3 is TGTGCCAGCAGGACAGGCAATCAGCCCCAGCATTTT. As protein: CASRTGNQPQHF.

This clonotype was picked up many times. V is TRBV20-1 and J is TRBJ2-5, with 7 bases fitting TRBD1. The J segment lost 4 bases and the V segment lost 1 base, leaving 3 bases of the junction unmatched. CDR3 length equals 13 residues. Germline values: CDR1 DFQATT, CDR2 SNEGSKA (reference sequence). DNA for the CDR3: TGCAGTGCTAGAGGGGCAGGGGGAGAGACCCAGTACTTC. Its translation is CSARGAGGETQYF.

This clonotype has at least ten counts. This chain joins TRBV6-2 or TRBV6-3 and TRBJ2-7; TRBD2 matches 9 bases. The CDR3 spans 14 residues. V lost 5 bases, J lost 5 bases, and 7 bases stayed unmatched. Germline V CDR1 and CDR2: MNHEY, SVGEGT. In DNA form, the CDR3 reads TGTGCCAGCAGTGCAGCGGGAGGAGTCCACGAGCAGTACTTC. The encoded protein is CASSAAGGVHEQYF.

Of note for this clonotype: Relative to the germline gene, one junction end is altered; a read error may explain this. J is TRBJ2-3 and V is TRBV12-3 or TRBV12-4; no clear D. The CDR3 has 11 amino acids. The CDR3 region has the DNA TGTGTCAGCCGCCGGGCTGTAGCGCAGTATTTT. It yields the protein CVSRRAVAQYF.

This clonotype was counted only a few times. The rearrangement uses TRBV19 and TRBJ2-7, with D maybe TRBD2 (5 bases). The V and J ends lost 2 bases and 0 bases respectively, with 8 bases between them. The germline V gene encodes CDR1 LNHDA and CDR2 SQIVND (reference sequence). The CDR3 loop spans 14 amino acids. CDR3 amino acids: CASSIRETSYEQYF. The CDR3, as DNA: TGTGCCAGTAGTATAAGGGAGACCTCCTACGAGCAGTACTTC.

This clonotype was seen at least ten times. The rearrangement uses TRBV12-3 or TRBV12-4 and TRBJ1-1, with D possibly TRBD1 on 5 matching bases. There are 14 residues in the CDR3. Trimming took off 6 bases at V and 5 bases at J, with 16 bases between the two ends. CDR3 sequence: CASSLLIEGTEAFF. Here the CDR3 DNA reads TGTGCCAGCAGCCTACTCATCGAGGGGACTGAAGCTTTCTTT.

Comment on this clonotype: This may stem from a read error, because a much larger clone lies one nucleotide away. A read error is likely, as this CDR3 ends without the conserved phenylalanine or tryptophan. This chain links TRBV5-1 with TRBJ1-1; 7 bases match TRBD1. This CDR3 has 15 residues. With V trimmed by 4 bases and J by 4 bases, 10 bases remained unmatched. Germline-derived CDR1 and CDR2 are SGHRS and YFSETQ. CDR3 residues: CASSQTQGLGTEAFV. The CDR3, as DNA: TGCGCCAGCAGCCAGACACAGGGGCTGGGCACTGAAGCTTTCGTT.

The rearrangement joins TRBV19 to TRBJ2-1; D call uncertain. CDR3 size: 17 residues. CDR1 and CDR2 from the germline V gene are LNHDA and SQIVND (reference sequence). The V end lost 9 bases, the J end lost 1 base, and 22 bases lay between the germline ends. CDR3 in amino acids: CASTETGVAVSYNEQFF. CDR3 coding DNA: TGTGCCAGCACCGAAACTGGCGTGGCAGTATCCTACAATGAGCAGTTCTTC. Full variable domain (rest looked up from reference TRBV19 and TRBJ2-1): DGGITQSPKYLFRKEGQNVTLSCEQNLNHDAMYWYRQDPGQGLRLIYYSQIVNDFQKGDIAEGYSVSREKKESFPLTVTSAQKNPTAFYLCASTETGVAVSYNEQFFGPGTRLTVL.

There are many counts of this clonotype. This chain connects TRBV28 to TRBJ2-3; perhaps TRBD1 as D (6 bases). V lost 8 bases and J lost 0, with 15 bases in between. Germline values: CDR1 MDHEN, CDR2 SYDVKM. The CDR3 loop spans 15 amino acids. The CDR3 is CASRYWTDSTDTQYF. The CDR3 DNA is TGTGCCAGCCGGTACTGGACAGATAGCACAGATACGCAGTATTTT.

Only a few counts were recorded for this clonotype. V gene TRBV24-1 combines with J gene TRBJ2-2; D gene ambiguous. Germline V gives CDR1 KGHDR, CDR2 SFDVKD. The CDR3 runs 14 residues. V was cut by 2 bases and J by 1 base, with 4 bases left in between. In DNA form, the CDR3 reads TGTGCCACCAGTGATTACAAGAACACCGGGGAGCTGTTTTTT. It encodes CATSDYKNTGELFF.

Many counts were recorded for this clonotype. The genes are TRBV5-1 and TRBJ2-3, with TRBD2 matching 10 bases. Germline assignment: CDR1 SGHRS and CDR2 YFSETQ. The CDR3 covers 14 residues. Trimming took 3 bases from V and 4 from J; bases not matched to a gene: 2. The chain's CDR3 is CASSSGTSADTQYF. The CDR3 bases are TGCGCCAGCAGCTCCGGGACTAGCGCAGATACGCAGTATTTT.

At least ten counts were recorded for this clonotype. This chain links TRBV7-8 with TRBJ2-5, with a possible D match to TRBD2 (6 bases). The CDR3 contains 16 residues. Looked up from germline, CDR1 is SGHVS and CDR2 is FQNEAQ. V was cut by 2 bases and J by 5 bases, with 18 bases left in between. CDR3 sequence: CASSLLAGSSSETQYF. CDR3 DNA: TGTGCCAGCAGCTTACTTGCCGGGAGTTCATCCGAGACCCAGTACTTC.

There are many counts of this clonotype. The V gene is TRBV30, the J gene TRBJ1-2; a weak D match, TRBD1 (6 bases). V shed 8 bases and J shed 13 bases, with 20 bases lying between them. The CDR3 extends over 11 amino acids. The V gene's germline CDR1 is GTSNPN and CDR2 SVGIG (reference sequence). This chain's CDR3 is CAGQSSGGSTF. CDR3 sequence (DNA): TGTGCCGGACAGTCATCGGGCGGCAGCACCTTC.

This clonotype was counted ten times or more. The chain carries TRBV20-1 and TRBJ2-3, with D perhaps assigned TRBD1 or TRBD2 (5 bases each). CDR1 is DFQATT and CDR2 is SNEGSKA in the germline V gene (reference sequence). V lost 7 bases and J 3 bases, leaving 17 bases between the germline ends. CDR3 size: 14 residues. CDR3 sequence (DNA): TGCAGTGTTCAGGGACCCCCCCCAACAGATACGCAGTATTTT. As protein: CSVQGPPPTDTQYF.

The sample holds many counts of this clonotype. The chain combines TRBV6-5 with TRBJ1-1, with 7 bases lining up with TRBD1. The V gene's germline CDR1 is MNHEY and CDR2 SVGAGI. The CDR3 covers 16 residues. The V segment lost 2 bases and the J segment 6 bases; nucleotides outside the gene matches: 12. CDR3 sequence: CASSYVWPTGLAEAFF. The CDR3 DNA reads TGTGCCAGCAGTTACGTATGGCCGACAGGGCTTGCTGAAGCTTTCTTT.

This clonotype was found many times. The chain couples TRBV7-9 to TRBJ2-1, with D perhaps TRBD1 (5 bases). The CDR3 runs 16 residues. Trimming stripped 0 bases from V and 2 bases from J, with 11 bases between. Germline CDR1 SEHNR, CDR2 FQNEAQ (reference sequence). The CDR3: CASSLAVDSPYNEQFF. CDR3 in DNA: TGTGCCAGCAGCTTAGCCGTTGACAGCCCCTACAATGAGCAGTTCTTC.

This clonotype has a handful of counts. A much bigger clone sits one base away, suggesting this may be a read error. The chain joins TRBV7-9 to TRBJ2-3; 14 nucleotides line up with TRBD2. Per germline, CDR1 SEHNR and CDR2 FQNEAQ (reference sequence). CDR3 length equals 16 residues. The DNA for the CDR3 is TGTGCCGGCAGCTCCAGGACTAGCGGGAGGTCAGATACGCAGTATTTT. Amino acid sequence: CAGSSRTSGRSDTQYF. Filled out from reference TRBV7-9 and TRBJ2-3, the complete variable domain reads DTGVSQNPRHKITKRGQNVTFRCDPISEHNRLYWYRQTLGQGPEFLTYFQNEAQLEKSRLLSDRFSAERPKGSFSTLEIQRTEQGDSAMYLCAGSSRTSGRSDTQYFGPGTRLTVL.

This clonotype has just a few counts. This sequence joins TRBV2 and TRBJ1-1, with D maybe TRBD1 (6 bases). CDR3 length: 15 residues. V was pared by 8 bases and J by 2 bases, with 18 bases between. Looked up from germline, CDR1 is SNHLY and CDR2 is FYNNEI. For the CDR3, the DNA is TGTGCCAGCCAGTCACAACAGGGACCTAACACTGAAGCTTTCTTT. This encodes CASQSQQGPNTEAFF.

In this sample, this clonotype turned up a few times. The rearrangement joins TRBV4-1 to TRBJ2-3; TRBD1 aligns across 7 bases. The CDR3 length is 19 residues. The V and J ends lost 4 bases and 1 base, in that order; junction bases with no gene match: 17. Germline V CDR1 and CDR2: MGHRA, YSYEKL. In DNA, the CDR3 is TGCGCCAGCAGCCCAGACCCACTCAGGGGGTTATTGGGCACAGATACGCAGTATTTT. This encodes CASSPDPLRGLLGTDTQYF.

The rearrangement uses TRBV3-1 and TRBJ2-2; D tentatively reads TRBD1 or TRBD2 (6 bases each). Per the germline V gene, CDR1 is LGHDT and CDR2 is YNNKEL (reference sequence). This CDR3 contains 15 residues. V was pared by 4 bases and J by 7 bases, with 16 bases between. CDR3 sequence reads: CASSRDSGAGGELFF. In DNA, the CDR3 is TGTGCCAGCAGCCGCGACTCGGGGGCTGGCGGGGAGCTGTTTTTT.

This clonotype was counted a few times. The gene calls are TRBV9 and TRBJ1-1, with a weak D call TRBD1 (6 bases). Germline assignment: CDR1 SGDLS and CDR2 YYNGEE. Trimming pared 3 bases from V and 5 bases from J, leaving 14 bases between. This CDR3 has 14 residues. Written as DNA, the CDR3 is TGTGCCAGCAGCGCTACAGGGCAAGCAACTGAAGCTTTCTTT. Its translation is CASSATGQATEAFF.

This clonotype was detected ten times or more. The chain has TRBV5-1 and TRBJ2-5; 10 nucleotides agree with TRBD2. The germline CDR1 and CDR2 sequences are SGHRS and YFSETQ. Losses at the gene ends were 6 bases for V and 2 bases for J; bases not matched to a gene: 4. There are 14 residues in the CDR3. The CDR3 coding sequence is TGCGCCAGCATGCGGACTAGCGGACAAGAGACCCAGTACTTC. Translating gives CASMRTSGQETQYF.

This clonotype was counted at least ten times. This chain links TRBV10-3 with TRBJ2-7; 8 bases align to TRBD2. Germline-derived CDR1 and CDR2 are ENHRY and SYGVKD. Unmatched junction bases numbered 16, after V lost 8 bases and J lost 1 base. There are 17 residues in the CDR3. The CDR3 nucleotides are TGTGCCATCTCTCTGGCTAGCGGGCGTGGAGGGTCCTACGAGCAGTACTTC. Translated: CAISLASGRGGSYEQYF.

This clonotype showed up just a few times. V and J are TRBV27 and TRBJ2-1; D tentatively reads TRBD1 or TRBD2 (6 bases each). Per the germline V gene, CDR1 is MNHEY and CDR2 is SMNVEV (reference sequence). CDR3 length equals 14 residues. The V gene lost 6 bases and the J gene lost 5 bases, with 14 bases spanning the gap. DNA of the CDR3: TGTGCCAGCAGGAGCCGGGGGCCCGACAATGAGCAGTTCTTC. Protein sequence: CASRSRGPDNEQFF.

The table lists this clonotype with many counts. The chain has TRBV5-6 and TRBJ2-1; no definite D call. V was shortened by 0 bases and J by 10 bases, with 5 bases between the two germline ends. The CDR3 consists of 11 residues. The germline V gene has CDR1 SGHDT and CDR2 YYEEEE. The CDR3 protein is CASSLVREQFF. As DNA, the CDR3 is TGTGCCAGCAGCTTGGTCAGGGAGCAGTTCTTC.

This clonotype was seen only a few times. This chain's CDR3 is CSASAGQGLPGSPLHF. The DNA for the CDR3 is TGCAGTGCTAGCGCGGGACAGGGCCTTCCAGGGTCACCCCTCCACTTT. The chain combines TRBV20-1 with TRBJ1-6, with TRBD1 matching 9 bases. The CDR3 length is 16 residues. V gave up 3 bases and J gave up 10 bases; unmatched junction bases: 13. Germline-derived CDR1 and CDR2 are DFQATT and SNEGSKA (reference sequence).